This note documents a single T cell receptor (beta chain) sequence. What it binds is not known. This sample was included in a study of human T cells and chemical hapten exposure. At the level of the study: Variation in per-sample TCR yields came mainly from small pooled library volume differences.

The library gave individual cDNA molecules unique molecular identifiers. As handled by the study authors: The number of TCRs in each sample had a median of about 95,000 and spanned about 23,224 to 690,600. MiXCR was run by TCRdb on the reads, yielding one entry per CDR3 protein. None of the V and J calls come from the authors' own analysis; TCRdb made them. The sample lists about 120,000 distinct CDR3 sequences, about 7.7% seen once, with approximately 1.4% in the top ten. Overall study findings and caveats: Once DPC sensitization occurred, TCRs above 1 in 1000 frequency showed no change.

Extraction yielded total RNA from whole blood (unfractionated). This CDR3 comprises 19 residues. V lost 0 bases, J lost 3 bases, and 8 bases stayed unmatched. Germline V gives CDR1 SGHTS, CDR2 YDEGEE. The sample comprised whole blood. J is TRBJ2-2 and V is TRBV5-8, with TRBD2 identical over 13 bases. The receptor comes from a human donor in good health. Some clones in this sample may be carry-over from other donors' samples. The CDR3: CASSLDRTSGRDYTGELFF. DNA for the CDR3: TGTGCCAGCAGCTTGGATAGGACTAGCGGGAGAGACTACACCGGGGAGCTGTTTTTT.